Sequencing of this TCR beta chain was carried out in a study of technical replicates of blood from a handful of donors. The CDR3 loop spans 15 amino acids. Produced via immunoSEQ multiplex PCR; TCRdb's table is partial and in-frame only. The sample carries under 50,000 clones, over 95% recorded once. This sequence joins TRBV21-1 and TRBJ1-5; the DNA was not used to check the table's D call, TRBD1. TRBV21-1 is termed a pseudogene. Sequencing input: T cells isolated from PBMCs. The source of this sequence is a human donor in good health. The DNA for the CDR3 is TGTGCCAGCACGACCACTGGGACAGGTTGTCAGCCCCAGCATTTT. Its translation: CASTTTGTGCQPQHF.